These 3 T cell receptor beta chains share one sample of origin, sequenced in a study of blood T cells in healthy people across ages. For the second PCR, which ran for about 7 to 11 cycles, a sample-barcoded 5' primer and a J-beta primer mix were used. TCRdb re-analysed the 5' RACE reads in MiXCR, keeping a single row per CDR3 protein. In the table there are roughly 2 million distinct CDR3 sequences, approximately 50% of which are singletons. What was sequenced was blood. The receptors were sampled from a woman between 35 and 50 years old in good health.

This chain links TRBV19 with TRBJ2-7, with 15 bases matching TRBD2. The trim removed 6 bases at V and 3 bases at J, leaving 15 bases unmatched. CDR3 length equals 19 residues. The V gene's germline CDR1 is LNHDA and CDR2 SQIVND (reference sequence). The CDR3 loop is CASRRTGTSGGILNYEQYF. The DNA of the CDR3 is TGTGCCAGTAGACGGACCGGGACTAGCGGGGGGATCCTTAACTACGAGCAGTACTTC.

The V gene is TRBV27, the J gene TRBJ1-1; no clear D. V shed 2 bases and J shed 4 bases, with 14 bases lying between them. Germline CDR1 and CDR2: MNHEY and SMNVEV (reference sequence). This CDR3 contains 15 residues. CDR3 in DNA: TGTGCCAGCAGTTTAACCCGGGGTAGAGGCACTGAAGCTTTCTTT. This codes for CASSLTRGRGTEAFF.

This clonotype occurred a few times. The genes are TRBV5-5 and TRBJ1-2, with D possibly being TRBD1 (6 bases). CDR3 length: 15 residues. The V end lost 4 bases, the J end lost 4 bases, and 17 bases lay between the germline ends. Germline CDR1 SGHKS, CDR2 YYEKEE (reference sequence). CDR3 DNA: TGTGCCAGCAGCCATCGACAGGTCCCCAGCTATGGCTACACCTTC. Residues: CASSHRQVPSYGYTF.